This T cell receptor beta chain stems from a study of CD8 T cells in ankylosing spondylitis. The CDR3 length is 16 residues. Trimming left V 6 bases short and J 1 base short, with 20 bases between. Germline V gives CDR1 DFQATT, CDR2 SNEGSKA (reference sequence). TCRdb re-called the 5' RACE reads with MiXCR, one entry per CDR3 protein. The sample records about 840,000 distinct CDR3 sequences, about an eighth being singletons. Findings of the study overall: There was a TCR beta motif, made of several highly homologous variants, that appeared characteristic of ankylosing spondylitis blood. Matched ankylosing spondylitis synovial fluid reportedly showed significant enrichment of disease-linked clones.

Regarding this clonotype: Its antigen is not known.

The chain uses TRBV20-1 and TRBJ2-3; D may be TRBD2 (6 bases). The material sequenced was blood, either unsorted or a sorted T cell fraction (not recorded which). The sequence came from a male donor with ankylosing spondylitis. The CDR3 DNA sequence: TGCAGTGCCCCAATAGCAGGAGCGGGTGGCACAGATACGCAGTATTTT. Translated: CSAPIAGAGGTDTQYF.